This T cell receptor (beta chain) derives from a study of blood T cell repertoires in COVID-19. Study summary: Collection of acute and convalescent COVID-19 samples took place in the United States, Italy and Spain. Nucleic acid was either cDNA or gDNA, and it came from T cells, B-cell-depleted T cells, or PBMCs.

Trimming shortened V by 3 bases and J by 9 bases, and 18 bases separated the two germline ends. The CDR3 length is 14 residues. Germline V gene lookup returns CDR1 SQVTM and CDR2 ANQGSEA. In the original analysis: Scientists estimated how many nucleated cells there were by amplifying reference gene primers. The table came from immunoSEQ multiplex PCR; TCRdb's copy has only in-frame clones and leaves some out. The V and J calls and clone size are taken from that table; D and trimming were inferred from the DNA. Of 9,200 or so clones listed, roughly nine tenths were seen once; the top ten hold 7.5% to 9.5%.

Sequencing input: peripheral blood. The chain uses TRBV29-1 and TRBJ2-1, with D perhaps matching TRBD2 (5 bases). The sequence was obtained from a man between 60 and 75 years old with acute or convalescent COVID-19. CDR3 amino acids: CSVEPADHLVEQFF. The CDR3 region has the DNA TGCAGCGTTGAGCCAGCGGACCACCTCGTTGAGCAGTTCTTC.